The 10 T cell receptor beta chains below all came from one sample that was sequenced in a study of blood T cell repertoires in COVID-19. Sequencing was performed with immunoSEQ multiplex PCR; in TCRdb, only in-frame clones are kept and a portion is missing. This sample has some 40,000 clones, with 75% to 95% found just once. The sample comprised peripheral blood. Receptors originate from a woman older than 75 with acute or convalescent COVID-19.

The V gene is TRBV5-1, the J gene TRBJ2-3, with 7 bases fitting TRBD2. The CDR3 is 13 residues long. The J segment lost 9 bases and the V segment lost 4 bases, leaving 8 bases of the junction unmatched. Germline-derived CDR1 and CDR2 are SGHRS and YFSETQ. The CDR3, as DNA: TGCGCCAGCAGCCCAACGGGGGGTGGCACGCAGTATTTT. Translated: CASSPTGGGTQYF.

The genes are TRBV25-1 and TRBJ1-3; D remains unclear. CDR3 length: 14 residues. Looked up from germline, CDR1 is MGHDK and CDR2 is SYGVNS. V was clipped by 2 bases and J by 3 bases, with 8 bases between them. CDR3 region: CASSEVGLGNTIYF. For the CDR3, the DNA is TGTGCCAGCAGTGAAGTCGGTCTTGGAAACACCATATATTTT.

The rearrangement uses TRBV5-1 and TRBJ1-1; TRBD1 agrees at 8 bases. The CDR3 sequence is 14 residues long. Germline CDR1 and CDR2: SGHRS and YFSETQ. Trimming at V came to 3 bases and at J to 4 bases, leaving 5 bases not matched to a gene. CDR3 sequence (DNA): TGCGCCAGCAGCTCTAGGACAGGGACCACTGAAGCTTTCTTT. Translation: CASSSRTGTTEAFF.

The V call is TRBV5-1, the J call TRBJ2-7; D may be TRBD1 (6 bases). The CDR3 consists of 14 residues. The germline V gene has CDR1 SGHRS and CDR2 YFSETQ. V was shortened by 5 bases and J by 2 bases, with 14 bases between the two germline ends. In DNA form, the CDR3 reads TGCGCCAGCAGACCACAGGGACCGACCTACGAGCAGTACTTC. This gives the protein CASRPQGPTYEQYF.

This clone was detected only once. The chain combines TRBV9 with TRBJ2-7, with 8 bases identical to TRBD1. The germline CDR1 and CDR2 sequences are SGDLS and YYNGEE. The CDR3 consists of 14 residues. J was trimmed by 6 bases and V by 0 bases; bases with no gene match: 5. The CDR3: CASSVVGQGGEQYF. The CDR3 region has the DNA TGTGCCAGCAGCGTAGTTGGACAGGGAGGCGAGCAGTACTTC.

This clone was seen only once. V and J are TRBV5-1 and TRBJ2-1, with 7 bases aligning to TRBD2. CDR1 is SGHRS and CDR2 is YFSETQ in the germline V gene. The CDR3 is 14 amino acids. V dropped 0 bases and J dropped 4; count of bases not matched to a gene: 1. The CDR3 DNA reads as TGCGCCAGCAGCTTGGGACTAGCTTACAATGAGCAGTTCTTC. This translates into CASSLGLAYNEQFF.

Details on this clone: A read error may produce the germline difference seen at one junction end. The CDR3 sequence is CAISPWGGWETQYF. For the CDR3, the DNA is TGTGCCATCAGCCCGTGGGGCGGTTGGGAGACCCAGTACTTC. The genes are TRBV15 and TRBJ2-5, with D perhaps TRBD1 (5 bases). This CDR3 has 14 amino acids. Germline V gene data show CDR1 as LNHNV and CDR2 as YYDKDF (reference sequence).

The J gene is TRBJ2-3, the V gene TRBV5-1, with D maybe TRBD2 (6 bases). This CDR3 is 15 amino acids long. Trimming removed 2 bases at V and 5 bases at J, with 15 bases between. The V gene's germline CDR1 is SGHRS and CDR2 YFSETQ. CDR3 residues: CASSFEGQGGDTQYF. The DNA of the CDR3 is TGCGCCAGCAGCTTCGAAGGTCAGGGAGGAGATACGCAGTATTTT.

V gene TRBV4-1 combines with J gene TRBJ1-2, with 9 bases that match TRBD1. V shed 4 bases, J shed 6 bases, and the junction held 6 bases outside the gene matches. Germline V lookup: CDR1 MGHRA, CDR2 YSYEKL. The CDR3 runs 14 residues. The CDR3 loop reads CASSPRQGDNGYTF. The CDR3 coding sequence is TGCGCCAGCAGCCCGAGACAGGGGGACAATGGCTACACCTTC.

V is TRBV5-1 and J is TRBJ1-6; TRBD1 matches at 8 bases. The CDR3 is made up of 16 amino acids. V gave up 5 bases and J gave up 3 bases; unmatched junction bases: 7. Germline lookup yields CDR1 SGHRS and CDR2 YFSETQ. The CDR3 loop is CASRQGGRVYNSPLHF. The CDR3, as DNA: TGCGCCAGCAGACAGGGGGGGAGAGTCTATAATTCACCCCTCCACTTT.